This is a list of T cell receptor beta chains from one sample in a study of cytomegalovirus exposure and HLA in healthy donors. Repertoires were generated with immunoSEQ multiplex PCR, while TCRdb's copy carries only in-frame clones and drops some. This table has approximately 220,000 clones, about four fifths appearing once. Sample: PBMCs. These receptors were collected from a man aged 40-49 years in good health and CMV-seropositive. CDR3s include the opening cysteine and the closing phenylalanine or tryptophan.

J gene	V gene	CDR3 protein
TRBJ2-2	TRBV19	CASSITPRGTGTGELFF
TRBJ2-1	TRBV28	CASSLVGLDKGEQFF
TRBJ2-5	TRBV7-9	CASSLGQTVETQYF
TRBJ2-7	TRBV6-6	CASRPSPGQWGTQYF
TRBJ2-2	TRBV5-1	CASSLGTGGNTGELFF
TRBJ2-5	TRBV28	CASLLQGTPQETQYF
TRBJ1-5	TRBV19	CASSTPNQPQHF
TRBJ2-1	TRBV19	CASGPAGRYLGNEQFF
TRBJ2-3	TRBV9	CASSWEGGLADTDTQYF
TRBJ1-2	TRBV27	CASSPGQIYGYTF
TRBJ1-5	TRBV19	CASSTTGMDQPQHF
TRBJ2-2	TRBV25-1	CASSETAGVPGELFF
TRBJ2-7	TRBV9	CASSVTWEGSYEQYF
TRBJ2-1	TRBV20-1	CSASPNEQFF
TRBJ2-1	TRBV7-6	CASRRDSGLHEQFF
TRBJ1-5	TRBV19	CASSRIAEAQHF
TRBJ1-1	TRBV7-9	CASSFGGGGLSTEAFF
TRBJ1-1	TRBV15	CATSSVPRTEAFF
TRBJ2-1	TRBV30	CACRYPSEGEQFF
TRBJ2-4	TRBV19	CASNLRDAYF
TRBJ2-1	TRBV19	CASSIVAEDNEQFF
TRBJ2-1	TRBV7-2	CASSLASGLNEQFF
TRBJ1-1	TRBV11-2	CASSLSGAAFF
TRBJ2-4	TRBV28	CASSSQTGRVAKNIQYF
TRBJ2-1	TRBV1	CTSSQASGLTGNEQFF
TRBJ2-6	TRBV5-6	CASSLVLAGPSGANVLTF
TRBJ2-1	TRBV27	CASSLYIGGEQFF
TRBJ2-4	TRBV7-9	CASSSLDQGEENIQYF
TRBJ2-1	TRBV27	CASSFTGASYNEQFF
TRBJ2-5	TRBV29-1	CSVSRGNGETQYF
TRBJ1-1	TRBV9	CASSDDPRTANTEAFF
TRBJ2-1	TRBV27	CASSSGLVGNEQFF
TRBJ1-3	TRBV6-1	CASIPQGNSGNTIYF
TRBJ1-1	TRBV6-6	CASSPGGAYTEAFF
TRBJ2-2	TRBV15	CATSRVREANTGELFF
TRBJ2-3	TRBV6-6	CASSYSGQGTDTQYF
TRBJ1-1	TRBV6-1	CASSVINTEAFF
TRBJ2-3	TRBV30	CAWSVASTDTQYF
TRBJ2-7	TRBV5-1	CASSTRDRGGYEQYF
TRBJ2-1	TRBV4-1	CASSLARILYNEQFF
TRBJ2-1	TRBV15	CATSSGRLAEANEQFF
TRBJ1-1	TRBV27	CASSPWDREIAEAFF
TRBJ2-1	TRBV7-3	CASSHRGGDEQFF
TRBJ1-2	TRBV21-1	CASSRRTGEISGYTF
TRBJ2-2	TRBV6-4	CASSDSLDTGGELFF
TRBJ2-2	TRBV15	CATSRDASGSSGELFF
TRBJ1-2	TRBV2	CASATHTYGYTF
TRBJ1-1	TRBV29-1	CSVEAVGDFF
TRBJ1-1	TRBV12-5	CASGLEQGFEAFF
TRBJ1-4	TRBV7-9	CASSLGAEKLFF
TRBJ1-5	TRBV19	CASSRRGKQPQHF
TRBJ2-7	TRBV7-6	CASSLGQGTYEQYF
TRBJ2-7	TRBV29-1	CSVEERRGYEQYF
TRBJ2-1	TRBV27	CASSLMTTYNEQFF
TRBJ2-3	TRBV4-1	CASSQLAGTSTDTQYF